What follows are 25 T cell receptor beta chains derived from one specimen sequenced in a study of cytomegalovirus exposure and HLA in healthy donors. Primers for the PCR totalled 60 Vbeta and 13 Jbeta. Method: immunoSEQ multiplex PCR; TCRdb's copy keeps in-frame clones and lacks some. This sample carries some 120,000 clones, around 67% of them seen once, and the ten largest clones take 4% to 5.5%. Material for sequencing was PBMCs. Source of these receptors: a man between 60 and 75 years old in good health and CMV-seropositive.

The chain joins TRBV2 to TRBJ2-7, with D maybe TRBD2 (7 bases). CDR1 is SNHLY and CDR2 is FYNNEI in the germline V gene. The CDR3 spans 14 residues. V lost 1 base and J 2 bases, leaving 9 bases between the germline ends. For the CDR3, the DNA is TGTGCCAGCAGTGAAGGGGGGGGCCCCTACGAGCAGTACTTC. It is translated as CASSEGGGPYEQYF.

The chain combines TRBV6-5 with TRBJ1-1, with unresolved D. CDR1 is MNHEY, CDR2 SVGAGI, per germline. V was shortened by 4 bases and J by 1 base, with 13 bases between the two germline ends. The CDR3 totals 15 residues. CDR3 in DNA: TGTGCCAGCAGTTTATTATACAGCCAGAACACTGAAGCTTTCTTT. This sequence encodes CASSLLYSQNTEAFF.

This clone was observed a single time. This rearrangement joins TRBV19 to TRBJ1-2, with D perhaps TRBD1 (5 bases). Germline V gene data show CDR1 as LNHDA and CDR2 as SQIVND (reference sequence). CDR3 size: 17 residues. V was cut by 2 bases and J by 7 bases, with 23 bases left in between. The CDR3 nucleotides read TGTGCCAGTAGTATATCCGGGCTCAGGGCAAGGAAGTTTGGCTACACCTTC. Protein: CASSISGLRARKFGYTF.

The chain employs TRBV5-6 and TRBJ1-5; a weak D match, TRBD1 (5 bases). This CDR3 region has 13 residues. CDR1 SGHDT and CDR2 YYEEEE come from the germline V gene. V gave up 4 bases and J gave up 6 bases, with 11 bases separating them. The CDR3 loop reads CASSRGGIQPQHF. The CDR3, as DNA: TGTGCCAGCAGCCGCGGGGGGATTCAGCCCCAGCATTTT. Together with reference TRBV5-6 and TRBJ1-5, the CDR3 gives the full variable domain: DAGVTQSPTHLIKTRGQQVTLRCSPKSGHDTVSWYQQALGQGPQFIFQYYEEEERQRGNFPDRFSGHQFPNYSSELNVNALLLGDSALYLCASSRGGIQPQHFGDGTRLSIL.

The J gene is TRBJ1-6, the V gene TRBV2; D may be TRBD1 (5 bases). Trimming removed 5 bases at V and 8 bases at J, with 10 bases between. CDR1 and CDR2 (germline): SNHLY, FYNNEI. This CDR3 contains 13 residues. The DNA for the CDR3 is TGTGCCAGCAGTAGGGGAGGCTATTCACCCCTCCACTTT. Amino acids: CASSRGGYSPLHF.

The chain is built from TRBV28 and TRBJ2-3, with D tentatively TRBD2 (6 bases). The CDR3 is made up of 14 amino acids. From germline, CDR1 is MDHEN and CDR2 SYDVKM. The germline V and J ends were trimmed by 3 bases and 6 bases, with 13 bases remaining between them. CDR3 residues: CASSFGTGVDTQYF. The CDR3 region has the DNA TGTGCCAGCAGTTTCGGGACTGGAGTTGATACGCAGTATTTT. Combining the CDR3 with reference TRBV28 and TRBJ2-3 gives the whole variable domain DVKVTQSSRYLVKRTGEKVFLECVQDMDHENMFWYRQDPGLGLRLIYFSYDVKMKEKGDIPEGYSVSREKKERFSLILESASTNQTSMYLCASSFGTGVDTQYFGPGTRLTVL.

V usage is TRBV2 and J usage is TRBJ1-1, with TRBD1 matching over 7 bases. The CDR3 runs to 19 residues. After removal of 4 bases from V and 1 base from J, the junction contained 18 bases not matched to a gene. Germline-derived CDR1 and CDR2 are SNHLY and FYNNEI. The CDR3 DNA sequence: TGTGCCAGCAGTGCGGGTGGTTTCACAGGGGCCGTGGGGAACACTGAAGCTTTCTTT. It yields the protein CASSAGGFTGAVGNTEAFF.

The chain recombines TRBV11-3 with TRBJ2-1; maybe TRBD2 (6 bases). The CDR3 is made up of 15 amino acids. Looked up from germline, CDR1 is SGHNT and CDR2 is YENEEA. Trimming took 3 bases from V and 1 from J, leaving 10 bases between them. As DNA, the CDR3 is TGTGCCAGCAGCTTGGGCGGGGCGTCCTACAATGAGCAGTTCTTC. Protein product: CASSLGGASYNEQFF.

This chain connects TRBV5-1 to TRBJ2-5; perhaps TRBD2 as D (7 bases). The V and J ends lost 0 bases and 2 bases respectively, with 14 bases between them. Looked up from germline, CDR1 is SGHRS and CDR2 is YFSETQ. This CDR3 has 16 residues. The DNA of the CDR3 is TGCGCCAGCAGCTTGGCCGCGGGGGCCAGGCAAGAGACCCAGTACTTC. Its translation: CASSLAAGARQETQYF. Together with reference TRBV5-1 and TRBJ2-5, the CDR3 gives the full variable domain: KAGVTQTPRYLIKTRGQQVTLSCSPISGHRSVSWYQQTPGQGLQFLFEYFSETQRNKGNFPGRFSGRQFSNSRSEMNVSTLELGDSALYLCASSLAAGARQETQYFGPGTRLLVL.

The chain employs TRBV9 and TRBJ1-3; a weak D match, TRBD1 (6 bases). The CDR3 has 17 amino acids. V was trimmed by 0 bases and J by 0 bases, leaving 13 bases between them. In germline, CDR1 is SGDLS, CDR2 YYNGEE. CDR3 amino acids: CASSVAGGPTSGNTIYF. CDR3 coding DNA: TGTGCCAGCAGCGTAGCGGGGGGGCCCACCTCTGGAAACACCATATATTTT.

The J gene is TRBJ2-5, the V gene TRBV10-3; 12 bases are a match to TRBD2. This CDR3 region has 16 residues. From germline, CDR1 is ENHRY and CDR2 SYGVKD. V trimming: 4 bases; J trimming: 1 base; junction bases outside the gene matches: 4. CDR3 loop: CAISARTSGVQETQYF. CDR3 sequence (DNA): TGTGCCATCAGTGCGCGGACTAGCGGGGTCCAAGAGACCCAGTACTTC.

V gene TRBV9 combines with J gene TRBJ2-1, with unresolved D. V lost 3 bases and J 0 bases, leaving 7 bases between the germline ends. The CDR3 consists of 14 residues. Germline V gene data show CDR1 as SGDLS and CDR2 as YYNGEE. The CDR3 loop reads CASSERTSYNEQFF. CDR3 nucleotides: TGTGCCAGCAGCGAGAGAACCTCCTACAATGAGCAGTTCTTC.

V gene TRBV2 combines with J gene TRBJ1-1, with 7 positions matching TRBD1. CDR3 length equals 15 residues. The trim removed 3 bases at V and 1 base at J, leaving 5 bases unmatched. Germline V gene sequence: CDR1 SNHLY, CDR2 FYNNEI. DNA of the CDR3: TGTGCCAGCAGTGACCCGGGACAGTCGAACACTGAAGCTTTCTTT. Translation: CASSDPGQSNTEAFF.

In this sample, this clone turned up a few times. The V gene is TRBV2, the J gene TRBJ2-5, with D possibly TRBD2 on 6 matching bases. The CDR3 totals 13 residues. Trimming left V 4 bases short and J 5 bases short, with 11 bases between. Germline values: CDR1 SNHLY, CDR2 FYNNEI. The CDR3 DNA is TGTGCCAGCAGTGTTGGAGGGATTGAGACCCAGTACTTC. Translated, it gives CASSVGGIETQYF.

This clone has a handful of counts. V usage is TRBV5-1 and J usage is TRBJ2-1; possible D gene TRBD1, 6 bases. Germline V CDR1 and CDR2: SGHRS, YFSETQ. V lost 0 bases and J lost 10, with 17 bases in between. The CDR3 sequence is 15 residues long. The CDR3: CASSLARTASSEQFF. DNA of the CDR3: TGCGCCAGCAGCTTGGCGAGGACAGCCTCCAGCGAGCAGTTCTTC.

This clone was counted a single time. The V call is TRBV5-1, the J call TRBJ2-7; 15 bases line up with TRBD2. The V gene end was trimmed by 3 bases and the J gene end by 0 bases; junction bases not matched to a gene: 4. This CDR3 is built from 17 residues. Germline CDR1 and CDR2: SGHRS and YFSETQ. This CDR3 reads CASSSRTSGGASYEQYF. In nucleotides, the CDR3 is TGCGCCAGCAGCTCAAGGACTAGCGGGGGGGCCTCCTACGAGCAGTACTTC.

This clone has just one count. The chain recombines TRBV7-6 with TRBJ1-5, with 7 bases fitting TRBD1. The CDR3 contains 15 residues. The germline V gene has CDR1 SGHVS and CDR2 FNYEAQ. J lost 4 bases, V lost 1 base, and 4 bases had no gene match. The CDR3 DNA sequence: TGTGCCAGCAGCTTAGTACAGGGGCCAAATCAGCCCCAGCATTTT. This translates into CASSLVQGPNQPQHF.

The CDR3 DNA reads TGCGCCAGCAGCTTGGTGACAGGGGGCCTCCAAGAGACCCAGTACTTC. It specifies CASSLVTGGLQETQYF. The chain links TRBV5-1 to TRBJ2-5; 10 bases match TRBD1. V gave up 0 bases and J gave up 1 base; unmatched junction bases: 3. Germline V gives CDR1 SGHRS, CDR2 YFSETQ. This CDR3 is built from 16 residues.

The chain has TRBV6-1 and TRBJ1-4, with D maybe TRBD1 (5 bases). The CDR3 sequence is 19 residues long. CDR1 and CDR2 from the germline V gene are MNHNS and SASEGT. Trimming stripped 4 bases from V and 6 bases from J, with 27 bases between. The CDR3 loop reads CASSAYGQGLYGFDEKLFF. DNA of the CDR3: TGTGCCAGCAGTGCCTACGGGCAGGGCCTATACGGATTCGATGAAAAACTGTTTTTT.

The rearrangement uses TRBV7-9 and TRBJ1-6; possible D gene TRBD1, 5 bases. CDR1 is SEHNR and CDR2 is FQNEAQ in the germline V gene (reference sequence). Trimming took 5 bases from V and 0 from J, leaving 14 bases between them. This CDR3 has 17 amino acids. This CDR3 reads CASSAARESSYNSPLHF. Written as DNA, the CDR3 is TGTGCCAGCAGCGCCGCCAGGGAAAGCTCCTATAATTCACCCCTCCACTTT.

CDR3 DNA: TGCGCCAGCAGTACAGGCGGTAATGGCTACACCTTC. Its translation is CASSTGGNGYTF. V usage is TRBV5-1 and J usage is TRBJ1-2; D perhaps matches TRBD1 (5 bases). Per germline, CDR1 SGHRS and CDR2 YFSETQ. V lost 5 bases and J lost 6, with 11 bases in between. The CDR3 spans 12 residues.

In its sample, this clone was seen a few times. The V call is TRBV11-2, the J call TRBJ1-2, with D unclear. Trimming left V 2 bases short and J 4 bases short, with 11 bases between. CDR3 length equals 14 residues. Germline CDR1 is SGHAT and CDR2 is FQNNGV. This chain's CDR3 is CASSLSAGSYGYTF. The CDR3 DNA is TGTGCCAGCAGCTTATCCGCAGGAAGCTATGGCTACACCTTC.

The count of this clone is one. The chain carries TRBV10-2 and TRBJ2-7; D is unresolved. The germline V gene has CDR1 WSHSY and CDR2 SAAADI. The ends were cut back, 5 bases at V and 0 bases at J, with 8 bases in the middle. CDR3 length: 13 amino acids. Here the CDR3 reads CASSSGFSYEQYF. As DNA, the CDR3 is TGCGCCAGCAGTTCAGGTTTCTCCTACGAGCAGTACTTC.

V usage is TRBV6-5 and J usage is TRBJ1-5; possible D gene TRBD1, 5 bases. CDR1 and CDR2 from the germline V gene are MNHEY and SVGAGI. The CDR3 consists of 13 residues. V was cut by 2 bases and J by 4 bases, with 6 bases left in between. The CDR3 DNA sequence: TGTGCCAGCAGTTACGGGGGGAATCAGCCCCAGCATTTT. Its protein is CASSYGGNQPQHF.

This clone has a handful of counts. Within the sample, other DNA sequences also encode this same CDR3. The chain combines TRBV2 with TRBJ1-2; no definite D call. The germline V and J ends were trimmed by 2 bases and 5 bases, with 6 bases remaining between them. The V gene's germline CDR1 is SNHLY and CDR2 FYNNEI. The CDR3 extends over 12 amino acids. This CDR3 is CASSERGYGYTF. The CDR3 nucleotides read TGTGCCAGCAGTGAACGCGGATATGGCTACACCTTC.